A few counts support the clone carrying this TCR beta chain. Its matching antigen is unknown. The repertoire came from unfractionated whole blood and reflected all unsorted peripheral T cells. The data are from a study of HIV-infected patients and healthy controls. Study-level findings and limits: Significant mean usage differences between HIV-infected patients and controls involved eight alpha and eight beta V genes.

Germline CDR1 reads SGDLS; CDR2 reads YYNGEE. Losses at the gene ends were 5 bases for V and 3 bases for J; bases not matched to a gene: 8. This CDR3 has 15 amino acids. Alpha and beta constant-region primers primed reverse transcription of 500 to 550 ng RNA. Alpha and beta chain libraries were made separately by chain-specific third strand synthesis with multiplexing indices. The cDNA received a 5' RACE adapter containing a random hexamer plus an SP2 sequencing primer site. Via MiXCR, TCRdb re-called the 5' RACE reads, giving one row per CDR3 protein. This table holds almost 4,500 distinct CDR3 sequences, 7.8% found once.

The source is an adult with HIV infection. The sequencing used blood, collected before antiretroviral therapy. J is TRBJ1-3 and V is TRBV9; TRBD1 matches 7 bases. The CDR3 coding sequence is TGTGCCAGCAGTCCACAGGGGAAGGGTGGAAACACCATATATTTT. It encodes CASSPQGKGGNTIYF.